This T cell receptor (beta chain) was recovered during a study of T cell repertoires in cytomegalovirus infection. Looking at the study overall: An indication of both CMV infection and matching HLA type came from public TCR beta signatures. Study findings and constraints: Cumulative public TCR beta family frequency identified CMV carriers with the relevant HLA. HLA-C-restricted TCR beta clonotypes specific for CMV led the ex vivo response.

In regard to this clonotype: Its antigen remains unknown.

Germline V gene data show CDR1 as SGDLS and CDR2 as YYNGEE. V lost 0 bases to trimming and J lost 8 bases, with 14 bases between them. There are 14 residues in the CDR3. TCRdb called the reads again in MiXCR, with one record for every CDR3 protein. The table shows around 710,000 distinct CDR3 sequences, with 25% to 30% occurring only once. The chain joins TRBV9 to TRBJ1-2; D is perhaps TRBD1 (6 bases). Source: cultured CD8+ T cells from PBMCs, taken from culture after CMV antigen stimulation. The receptor comes from a human donor in good health (CMV status not recorded). Some clones in this sample may be carry-over from other donors' samples. The CDR3: CASSVAVQGKGYTF. The CDR3 coding sequence is TGTGCCAGCAGCGTAGCTGTACAGGGAAAAGGCTACACCTTC.